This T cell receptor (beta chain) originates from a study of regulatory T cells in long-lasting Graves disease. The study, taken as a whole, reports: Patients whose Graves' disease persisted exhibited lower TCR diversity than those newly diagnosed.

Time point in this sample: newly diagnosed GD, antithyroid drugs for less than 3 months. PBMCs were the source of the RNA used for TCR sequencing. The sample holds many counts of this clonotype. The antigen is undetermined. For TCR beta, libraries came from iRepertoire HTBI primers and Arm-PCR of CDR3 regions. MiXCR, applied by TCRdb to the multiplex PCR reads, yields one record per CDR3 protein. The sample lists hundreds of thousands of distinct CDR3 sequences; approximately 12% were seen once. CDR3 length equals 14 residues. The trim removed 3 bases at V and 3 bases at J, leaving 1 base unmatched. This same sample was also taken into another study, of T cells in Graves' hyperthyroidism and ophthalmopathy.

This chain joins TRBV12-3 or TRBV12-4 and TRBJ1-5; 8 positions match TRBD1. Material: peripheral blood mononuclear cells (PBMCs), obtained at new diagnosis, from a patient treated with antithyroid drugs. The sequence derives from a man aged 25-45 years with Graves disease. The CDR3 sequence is CASSLGQANQPQHF. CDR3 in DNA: TGTGCCAGCAGTTTGGGACAGGCCAATCAGCCCCAGCATTTT.